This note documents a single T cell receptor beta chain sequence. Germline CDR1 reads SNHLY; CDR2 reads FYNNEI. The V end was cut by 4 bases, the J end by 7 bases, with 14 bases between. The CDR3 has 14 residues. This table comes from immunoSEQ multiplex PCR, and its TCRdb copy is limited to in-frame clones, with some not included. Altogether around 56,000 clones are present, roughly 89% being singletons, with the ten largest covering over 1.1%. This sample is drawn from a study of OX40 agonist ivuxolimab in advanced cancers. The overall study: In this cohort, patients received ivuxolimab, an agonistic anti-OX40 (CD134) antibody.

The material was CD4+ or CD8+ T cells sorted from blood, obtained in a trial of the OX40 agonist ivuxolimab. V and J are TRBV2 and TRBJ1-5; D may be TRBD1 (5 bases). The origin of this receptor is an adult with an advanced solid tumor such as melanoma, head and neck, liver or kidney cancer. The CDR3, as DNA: TGTGCCAGCAGTGCGTCAGGGTACGGACAGCCCCAGCATTTT. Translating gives CASSASGYGQPQHF.